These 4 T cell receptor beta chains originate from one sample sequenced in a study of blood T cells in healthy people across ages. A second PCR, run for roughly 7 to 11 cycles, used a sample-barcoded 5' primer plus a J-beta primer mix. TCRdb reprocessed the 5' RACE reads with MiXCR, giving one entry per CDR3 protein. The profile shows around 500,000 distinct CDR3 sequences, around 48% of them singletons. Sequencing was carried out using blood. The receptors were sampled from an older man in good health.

The CDR3: CSASLVVGGEAFF. CDR3 coding DNA: TGCAGTGCTAGCCTAGTGGTCGGGGGTGAAGCTTTCTTT. The chain combines TRBV20-1 with TRBJ1-1; D might be TRBD1 (5 bases). The CDR3 has 13 residues. V was trimmed by 3 bases and J by 7 bases, leaving 15 bases between them. Germline values: CDR1 DFQATT, CDR2 SNEGSKA (reference sequence).

The CDR3 bases are TGTGCCAGCAGTTACGTTGGGTTATCTGGGGCCAACGTCCTGACTTTC. It is translated as CASSYVGLSGANVLTF. The chain recombines TRBV6-2 or TRBV6-3 with TRBJ2-6; D is undetermined. CDR3 size: 16 residues. Trimming took 2 bases from V and 1 from J, leaving 9 bases between them. Germline-derived CDR1 and CDR2 are MNHEY and SVGEGT.

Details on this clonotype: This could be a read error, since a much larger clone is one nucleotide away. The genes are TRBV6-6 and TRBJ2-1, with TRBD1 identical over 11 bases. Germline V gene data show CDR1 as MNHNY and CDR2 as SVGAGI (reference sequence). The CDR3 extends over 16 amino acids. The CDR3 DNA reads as TGTGCCGGCAGACAAACCGGGACAGGGGGATCGCATGAGCAGTTCTTC. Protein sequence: CAGRQTGTGGSHEQFF.

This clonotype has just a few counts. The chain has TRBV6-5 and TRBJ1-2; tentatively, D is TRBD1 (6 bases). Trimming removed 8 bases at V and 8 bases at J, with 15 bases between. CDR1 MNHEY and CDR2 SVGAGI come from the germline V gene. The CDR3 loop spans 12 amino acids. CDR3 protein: CASGDTGRGYTF. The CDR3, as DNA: TGTGCCAGCGGGGACACAGGGCGCGGCTACACCTTC.